This T cell receptor beta chain came from a study of cytomegalovirus exposure and HLA in healthy donors. Both 60 Vbeta primers and 13 Jbeta primers went into the PCR. Sequenced by immunoSEQ multiplex PCR; TCRdb stores in-frame clones only, minus some. The sample includes around 150,000 clones, 65% to 70% of them seen just once. This clone was counted between two and nine times. Material for sequencing was PBMCs. The receptor comes from a woman aged 18-29 years in good health and CMV-seropositive.

DNA of the CDR3: TGTGCCAGCAGTTACTCAATGAGGGATGCTCGGTCACCCCTCCACTTT. It translates to CASSYSMRDARSPLHF. This chain joins TRBV6-5 and TRBJ1-6; no reliable D call. Per the germline V gene, CDR1 is MNHEY and CDR2 is SVGAGI. The CDR3 has 16 amino acids. V lost 0 bases and J 10 bases, leaving 16 bases between the germline ends.